This TCR beta chain was documented in a study of T cells after yellow fever vaccination. Study details: The fractions with low cell numbers were processed using SMART-Seq v4 Ultra Low Input. General study points: Overlap between CD4 and CD8 compartments was detected for a small share of clonotypes.

Trimming took 5 bases from V and 2 from J, leaving 10 bases between them. CDR3 size: 14 residues. The germline V gene encodes CDR1 SGHRS and CDR2 YFSETQ. Universal primer sites and UMIs were introduced during 5'RACE template-switching synthesis of TCR cDNA. MiXCR, run by TCRdb on the 5' RACE reads, gives a single entry per CDR3 protein. The table records around 180,000 distinct CDR3 sequences, about 6.2% of them present only once. The table lists this clonotype with many counts. Its antigen is not known. The source was CD4+ T cells sorted from PBMCs, collected on the day of the first yellow fever vaccination. This chain connects TRBV5-1 to TRBJ2-2; D call uncertain. The TCR originated in a young man who received the YFV17D yellow fever vaccine. In DNA form, the CDR3 reads TGCGCCAGCAGAGATGGCCTAAACACCGGGGAGCTGTTTTTT. This codes for CASRDGLNTGELFF.